This TCR delta chain came from a study of γδ T cells in repeated Plasmodium falciparum infection. Overall study: Over 644 days, donors received four mosquito-bite P. falciparum NF54 infections. Samples were taken at baseline, before some infections, and 21 days after each. General study results and limits: Waves of new clonotype selection appeared after repeated controlled infections in Vdelta2-negative, largely Vdelta1+, gammadelta T cells. Over time and infection, Vgamma9/Vdelta2+ repertoires remained highly stable and polyclonal.

As concerns this clone: Its antigen is as yet unknown. The sample contains more than one DNA sequence encoding this CDR3.

The CDR3 runs 17 residues. CDR1 TSWWSYY and CDR2 QGS come from the germline V gene. TCRdb re-called the multiplex PCR reads through CATT. The sample lists tens of thousands of delta-chain clones; less than 2% were seen once. Flow sorting of PBMC yielded separate Vgamma9/Vdelta2+ and Vdelta2-negative gammadelta T cell populations for bulk repertoire analysis. The TCR sequence derives from a pool of human donors (malaria-infected and uninfected, not separated). The V gene is TRDV1; the J gene was not called; TRDD3, as called in the table, went unchecked against the DNA. The sequencing input was gamma-delta T cells from blood. CDR3 DNA: TGCGCTCTTGGGGAATTTCCCCCTGGGGGATACTCCGATAAACTAATCTTT. As protein: CALGEFPPGGYSDKLIF.